The 3 T cell receptor beta chains given below trace back to one sample, sequenced in a study of shared clonotypes between healthy human individuals. The repertoire was sequenced with immunoSEQ multiplex PCR; TCRdb's copy has only in-frame clones and lacks some. The sample has roughly 720,000 clones; roughly 87% are singletons. The sequenced sample was memory CD8+ T cells from PBMCs. The subset is: CD45RO+ cells pooled with CCR7-negative TemRA cells. The receptors were gathered from a man aged 18 to 29 in good health. Some clones in this sample may be carry-over from other donors' samples.

The V and J genes are TRBV5-1 and TRBJ2-1, with 10 bases aligning to TRBD2. V was pared by 0 bases and J by 2 bases, with 2 bases of the junction left unmatched. The CDR3 has 16 amino acids. Germline V gene sequence: CDR1 SGHRS, CDR2 YFSETQ. The CDR3 sequence is CASSLVAGGAYNEQFF. DNA of the CDR3: TGCGCCAGCAGCTTGGTAGCGGGAGGCGCCTACAATGAGCAGTTCTTC.

The CDR3 bases are TGCGCCAGCAGTGAGTCGCCGCCTTTGGGGGAGACCCAGTACTTC. Protein: CASSESPPLGETQYF. V is TRBV10-2 and J is TRBJ2-5; D is undetermined. Trimming cost V 0 bases and J 5 bases, with 13 bases left between them. Germline V gives CDR1 WSHSY, CDR2 SAAADI. The length of the CDR3 is 15 residues.

At least ten counts were recorded for this clone. The sample contains more than one DNA sequence encoding this CDR3. The chain has TRBV28 and TRBJ1-3, with TRBD1 identical over 7 bases. The CDR3 loop spans 16 amino acids. Looked up from germline, CDR1 is MDHEN and CDR2 is SYDVKM. Unmatched junction bases numbered 9, after V lost 7 bases and J lost 0 bases. The CDR3 is CASTWDRRASGNTIYF. In DNA, the CDR3 is TGTGCCAGCACCTGGGACAGACGCGCCTCTGGAAACACCATATATTTT.